Following are 9 T cell receptor beta chains from one sample sequenced in a study of blood T cell repertoires in COVID-19. Here immunoSEQ multiplex PCR was the method, and the copy in TCRdb shows in-frame clones only, minus some. The sample includes approximately 270,000 clones, around nine tenths seen only once; the top ten take over 8%. The specimen was peripheral blood. The receptors were gathered from a middle-aged man with active or convalescent COVID-19.

V and J are TRBV5-1 and TRBJ2-1; TRBD2 matches at 12 bases. Trimming removed 1 base from V and 1 base from J; junction bases left unmatched: 9. The CDR3 runs 19 residues. In germline, CDR1 is SGHRS, CDR2 YFSETQ. The DNA for the CDR3 is TGCGCCAGCAGCTTGAAACTAGCGGGGGGTTCGTCGTCCTACAATGAGCAGTTCTTC. Protein product: CASSLKLAGGSSSYNEQFF.

The chain employs TRBV28 and TRBJ2-2, with TRBD2 identical over 8 bases. Germline loops: CDR1 MDHEN, CDR2 SYDVKM. J was trimmed by 6 bases and V by 7 bases; bases with no gene match: 4. The CDR3 is 13 residues long. CDR3 sequence reads: CASNAGGAGELFF. The CDR3 DNA follows: TGTGCCAGCAATGCCGGGGGGGCCGGGGAGCTGTTTTTT.

V usage is TRBV24-1 and J usage is TRBJ1-2; TRBD1 is a possible D gene (5 bases). V was shortened by 6 bases and J by 4 bases, with 11 bases between the two germline ends. The CDR3 is 13 residues long. Looked up from germline, CDR1 is KGHDR and CDR2 is SFDVKD. CDR3 residues: CATSSSDSYGYTF. CDR3 bases: TGTGCCACCAGTTCGAGTGACAGCTATGGCTACACCTTC.

This clone was seen just once. This sequence joins TRBV5-1 and TRBJ2-1; 12 bases fit TRBD2. Germline values: CDR1 SGHRS, CDR2 YFSETQ. Losses at the gene ends were 0 bases for V and 9 bases for J; bases not matched to a gene: 4. The CDR3 is 15 residues long. CDR3 nucleotides: TGCGCCAGCAGCTTGGCCCCTAGCGGGGGGGGTGAGCAGTTCTTC. Its protein product is CASSLAPSGGGEQFF.

The V call is TRBV25-1, the J call TRBJ1-2; no clear D. The CDR3 extends over 14 amino acids. Germline V gene data show CDR1 as MGHDK and CDR2 as SYGVNS. Trimming pared 3 bases from V and 3 bases from J, leaving 11 bases between. CDR3 protein: CASSDARVHYGYTF. The CDR3, as DNA: TGTGCCAGCAGTGATGCGAGGGTTCACTATGGCTACACCTTC.

The rearrangement joins TRBV4-1 to TRBJ1-5, with D unclear. Germline CDR1 is MGHRA and CDR2 is YSYEKL. The length of the CDR3 is 14 residues. The germline V and J ends were trimmed by 0 bases and 2 bases, with 5 bases remaining between them. Here the CDR3 reads CASSQDIGNQPQHF. The CDR3 DNA reads as TGCGCCAGCAGCCAAGACATTGGCAATCAGCCCCAGCATTTT.

The rearrangement uses TRBV11-2 and TRBJ1-1, with D hard to call. This CDR3 spans 14 amino acids. CDR1 and CDR2 from the germline V gene are SGHAT and FQNNGV. Trimming took off 0 bases at V and 6 bases at J, with 11 bases between the two ends. Here the CDR3 reads CASSLDLGRSEAFF. The CDR3 region has the DNA TGTGCCAGCAGCTTAGATCTGGGGAGGTCTGAAGCTTTCTTT.

This clone has just one count. The gene calls are TRBV2 and TRBJ1-1; D gene ambiguous. V lost 7 bases to trimming and J lost 6 bases, with 18 bases between them. Germline V gene data show CDR1 as SNHLY and CDR2 as FYNNEI. The CDR3 is 14 residues long. CDR3 DNA: TGTGCCAGCATGTCGAGTCGTCTCGGGGCTGAAGCTTTCTTT. It yields the protein CASMSSRLGAEAFF.

With regard to this clone: Other DNA sequences in this specimen translate into the identical CDR3. Here the CDR3 DNA reads TGTGCCAGCAGCCGGACAGGTTATGGCTACACCTTC. Amino acids: CASSRTGYGYTF. The chain joins TRBV12-3 or TRBV12-4 to TRBJ1-2, with TRBD1 matching 7 bases. The V segment lost 6 bases and the J segment 5 bases; nucleotides outside the gene matches: 3. The CDR3 runs 12 residues.